This T cell receptor (beta chain) was sequenced in a study of OX40 agonist ivuxolimab in advanced cancers. Study summary: Six ivuxolimab dose levels, 0.01 to 10 mg/kg, were given intravenously every 2 weeks.

CDR3 length: 13 amino acids. V lost 5 bases and J 4 bases, leaving 8 bases between the germline ends. Germline V lookup: CDR1 ENHRY, CDR2 SYGVKD. A word on this clone: No antigen is known for it.

Points from the study as a whole: The study observed clonal expansion of CD4+ and CD8+ blood T cells by week 6 at 0.1 to 3.0 mg/kg. Antigen specificity was not determined for the expanded peripheral T cells. Partial responders dosed at 0.1-3.0 mg/kg displayed clonal expansion ranking among the lowest.

Sequencing was performed with immunoSEQ multiplex PCR; in TCRdb, only in-frame clones are kept and a portion is missing. The sample holds roughly 77,000 clones; around 93% are singletons and the top ten take approximately 0.5%. V gene TRBV10-3 combines with J gene TRBJ2-2, with a weak D call TRBD2 (5 bases). The sample here was CD4+ or CD8+ T cells sorted from blood, taken in a trial of the OX40 agonist ivuxolimab. The origin of this receptor is an adult with an advanced solid tumor such as melanoma, head and neck, liver or kidney cancer. CDR3 DNA sequence: TGTGCCATCAGTATACTAGGCACCGGGGAGCTGTTTTTT. This translates into CAISILGTGELFF.